A selection of T cell receptor beta chains follows, all from one sample in a study of cytomegalovirus exposure and HLA in healthy donors. Measured with immunoSEQ multiplex PCR; TCRdb has only the in-frame clones, and not every one. The sample holds 97,000 or so clones, approximately 90% seen once. Sequencing was performed on PBMCs. The source of these receptors is a woman aged 25 to 45 in good health and CMV-seronegative. CDR3s include the opening cysteine and the closing phenylalanine or tryptophan. Fields, in order: V gene, J gene, clone size, D gene, CDR3 DNA, CDR3 protein. A D gene is named only where the DNA matches it firmly. For some rows the clone size is stated as once, few or many, or as a class when expanded; others skip it.

>TRBV21-1|TRBJ2-7|-|-
TGTGCCAGCAGCAAAGACGGGAGGGTCTCCGAGCAGTACTTC
CASSKDGRVSEQYF
>TRBV7-6|TRBJ2-3|-|-
TGTGCCAGCAGCTTGGGACTCAGCACAGATACGCAGTATTTT
CASSLGLSTDTQYF
>TRBV7-2|TRBJ2-1|once|-
TGTGCCAGCACCCCCCCAGGGCGTCGCAATGAGCAGTTCTTC
CASTPPGRRNEQFF
>TRBV5-5|TRBJ1-1|-|TRBD1
TGTGCCAGCAGCTTGGAAGCTGGGGACAGACCAGCTTTCTTT
CASSLEAGDRPAFF
>TRBV2|TRBJ1-1|once|-
TGTGCCAGCTTACCCTTCGGGGAAAAGATGAACACTGAAGCTTTCTTT
CASLPFGEKMNTEAFF
>TRBV6-1|TRBJ1-2|-|-
TGTGCCAGCAGTGTCAGCAGGGGCCCTAACTATGGCTACACCTTC
CASSVSRGPNYGYTF
>TRBV6-1|TRBJ2-7|-|TRBD1
TGTGCCAGCAGTGAAGCGACAGGGGTCTCCTACGAGCAGTACTTC
CASSEATGVSYEQYF
>TRBV5-4|TRBJ1-2|-|TRBD1
TGTGCCAGCTCCTCTGGGGGACAGAACTATGGCTACACCTTC
CASSSGGQNYGYTF
>TRBV16|TRBJ1-3|once|-
TGTGCCAGCAGCCCCAGTTGGACAGCGAGCTCTGGAAACACCATATATTTT
CASSPSWTASSGNTIYF
>TRBV18|TRBJ2-7|-|TRBD2
TGTGCCAGCTCACCAATTCCTAGCGGGAAGGATGAGCAGTACTTC
CASSPIPSGKDEQYF
>TRBV9|TRBJ2-3|once|-
TGTGCCAGCAGCGTAGACATAGATACGCAGTATTTT
CASSVDIDTQYF